A selection of T cell receptor beta chains follows, all from one sample in a study of blood T cell repertoires in COVID-19. The method was immunoSEQ multiplex PCR; TCRdb's version includes in-frame clones alone and lacks a portion of them. The sample has roughly 280,000 clones; roughly 86% are singletons. Sequencing input: peripheral blood. All receptors derive from a woman between 55 and 75 years old with COVID-19, enrolled during active disease. The CDR3 runs from the conserved cysteine through the conserved F or W. The order of the fields is D gene, V gene, clone size, J gene, CDR3 DNA, CDR3 protein. The D gene is left open where the match is weak. Not every row has a clone size; where given, it reads once, few, many or a size class.

TRBD2,TRBV7-9,few,TRBJ2-1,TGTGCCAGCAGCTTATTCGGGCTAGCGGGACGTAAGCGCCACAATGAGCAGTTCTTC,CASSLFGLAGRKRHNEQFF
.,TRBV4-1,.,TRBJ1-2,TGCGCCAGCAGCCAAGAAGGAGGCCCAGGGGCGCCCTATGGCTACACCTTC,CASSQEGGPGAPYGYTF
TRBD1,TRBV10-2,.,TRBJ2-7,TGCGCCAGCTCAAACCAGGGGGACGAGCAGTACTTC,CASSNQGDEQYF
.,TRBV18,.,TRBJ2-1,TGTGCCAGCTCAACCGACAGTTACAATGAGCAGTTCTTC,CASSTDSYNEQFF
.,TRBV5-1,.,TRBJ1-2,TGCGCCAGCAGCCCCGAGGGGGGGGTAAATGGCTACACCTTC,CASSPEGGVNGYTF
TRBD1,TRBV9,.,TRBJ1-6,TGTGCCAGCAGCGTCGGGACAGTTAATTCACCCCTCCACTTT,CASSVGTVNSPLHF
.,TRBV19,.,TRBJ1-3,TGTGCCAGTAGTCCACAGGGCCACTCTGGAAACACCATATATTTT,CASSPQGHSGNTIYF
.,TRBV28,.,TRBJ2-3,TGTGCCAGCAGTTTACTGTCTACTTACACAGATACGCAGTATTTT,CASSLLSTYTDTQYF
TRBD1,TRBV6-7,.,TRBJ1-6,TGTGCCAGCAGTTACACCCCTATCGGCAGGGGGTCACCCCTCCACTTT,CASSYTPIGRGSPLHF
.,TRBV27,.,TRBJ2-1,TGTGCCAGCTGGGGGGACTGGCGGGGCGATGAGCAGTTCTTC,CASWGDWRGDEQFF
TRBD2,TRBV5-4,.,TRBJ2-1,TGTGCCAGCAGCTTGGAGGGCGGGAGCCGTGAGCAGTTCTTC,CASSLEGGSREQFF
.,TRBV30,few,TRBJ1-6,TGTGCCTGGCGGGAAGACGGTGGTAATTCACCCCTCCACTTT,CAWREDGGNSPLHF
TRBD1,TRBV5-1,.,TRBJ2-6,TGCGCCAGCAGCTGGGGGGACAGGTCTGGGGCCAACGTCCTGACTTTC,CASSWGDRSGANVLTF
.,TRBV5-5,once,TRBJ2-3,TGTGCCAGCAGCGACAAAACAGATACGCAGTATTTT,CASSDKTDTQYF
.,TRBV6-2/TRBV6-3,.,TRBJ2-7,TGTGCCAGCAGCCATACAGGGAAGCAGTACTTC,CASSHTGKQYF
.,TRBV10-3,.,TRBJ1-5,TGTGCCATCAGTGACAGGGACAATCAGCCCCAGCATTTT,CAISDRDNQPQHF
.,TRBV2,once,TRBJ1-1,TGTGCCAGCAATCTAAACCAGGGGTGGTTGTACACTGAAGCTTTCTTT,CASNLNQGWLYTEAFF
.,TRBV27,.,TRBJ2-1,TGTGCCAGCCGGCCCGCCAGGGCCAGCTCCTACAATGAGCAGTTCTTC,CASRPARASSYNEQFF
.,TRBV19,few,TRBJ1-2,TGTGCCAGTAGTATTCAGCCAGGGGCCGACTATGGCTACACCTTC,CASSIQPGADYGYTF
TRBD1,TRBV7-3,.,TRBJ2-1,TGTGCCAGCAGCTTAACGGACAGGGTTGGAGATGAGCAGTTCTTC,CASSLTDRVGDEQFF
TRBD1,TRBV6-5,.,TRBJ2-7,TGTGCCAGCAGTTACCTAGGACAGGTTCCCTACGAGCAGTACTTC,CASSYLGQVPYEQYF
.,TRBV6-5,.,TRBJ2-1,TGTGCCAGCAGCTCCCTTTACAATGAGCAGTTCTTC,CASSSLYNEQFF
.,TRBV6-5,.,TRBJ1-2,TGTGCCAGCAGAGAGTCCTCGAACTATGGCTACACCTTC,CASRESSNYGYTF
TRBD1,TRBV5-1,.,TRBJ1-5,TGCGCCAGCAGCTCCGCCGGGACAGGGCTTTATAGCAATCAGCCCCAGCATTTT,CASSSAGTGLYSNQPQHF
TRBD2,TRBV2,once,TRBJ2-3,TGTGCCAGCAGTGAACTTGGGGGAGGGGATACGCAGTATTTT,CASSELGGGDTQYF
TRBD1,TRBV28,few,TRBJ2-7,TGTGCCAGCAGTTTATGGGTTCCTGGACAGGAGGCCTACGAGCAGTACTTC,CASSLWVPGQEAYEQYF
.,TRBV28,.,TRBJ2-7,TGTGCCAGCAGTTTGGGCAGTGCCTACGAGCAGTACTTC,CASSLGSAYEQYF
.,TRBV11-3,.,TRBJ1-3,TGTGCCAGCAGCCAAAACACGGGTGGAAACACCATATATTTT,CASSQNTGGNTIYF